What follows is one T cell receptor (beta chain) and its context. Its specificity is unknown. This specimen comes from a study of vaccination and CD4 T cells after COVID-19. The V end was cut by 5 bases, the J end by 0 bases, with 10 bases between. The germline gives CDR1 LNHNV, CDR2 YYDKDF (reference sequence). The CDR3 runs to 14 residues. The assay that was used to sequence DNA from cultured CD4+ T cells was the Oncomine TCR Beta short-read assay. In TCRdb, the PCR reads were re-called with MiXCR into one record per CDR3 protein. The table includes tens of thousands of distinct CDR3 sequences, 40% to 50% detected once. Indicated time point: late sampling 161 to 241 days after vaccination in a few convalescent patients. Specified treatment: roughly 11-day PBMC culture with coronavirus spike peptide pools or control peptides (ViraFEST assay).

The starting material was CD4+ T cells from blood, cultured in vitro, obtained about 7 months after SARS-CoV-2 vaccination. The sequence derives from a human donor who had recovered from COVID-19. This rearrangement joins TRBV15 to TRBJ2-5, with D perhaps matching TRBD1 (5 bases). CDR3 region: CATSGAGYQETQYF. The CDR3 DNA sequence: TGTGCCACCAGCGGGGCAGGGTACCAAGAGACCCAGTACTTC.